These 28 T cell receptor beta chains share one sample of origin, sequenced in a study of blood T cell repertoires in COVID-19. Only in-frame clones appear in the TCRdb table, and some are missing; sequencing was by immunoSEQ multiplex PCR. The sample consists of around 130,000 clones, around 77% of them appearing once. The sample taken for sequencing was peripheral blood. The receptors come from a human donor in a cohort sampled during active COVID-19.

V and J are TRBV10-3 and TRBJ1-1, with 9 bases aligning to TRBD1. There are 17 residues in the CDR3. In germline, CDR1 is ENHRY, CDR2 SYGVKD. V lost 0 bases to trimming and J lost 2 bases; unmatched junction nucleotides: 7. The CDR3 region has the DNA TGTGCCATCAGTGAGTCTGGGACAGGGCGGGGAAACACTGAAGCTTTCTTT. Its translation: CAISESGTGRGNTEAFF.

J is TRBJ2-7 and V is TRBV7-8; 8 bases agree with TRBD1. J was trimmed by 3 bases and V by 1 base; bases with no gene match: 8. Germline assignment: CDR1 SGHVS and CDR2 FQNEAQ. The CDR3 is 16 amino acids. The CDR3 region is CASSLEAGGAGYEQYF. The CDR3 coding sequence is TGTGCCAGCAGCTTAGAAGCAGGGGGCGCGGGCTACGAGCAGTACTTC.

The table lists this clone with a few counts. The chain carries TRBV25-1 and TRBJ1-1; D may be TRBD1 (6 bases). The CDR3 runs 17 residues. Germline loops: CDR1 MGHDK, CDR2 SYGVNS. Trimming took 1 base from V and 2 from J, leaving 17 bases between them. DNA of the CDR3: TGTGCCAGCAGTGAATCTGGGGTGGGCAGGGGTAACACTGAAGCTTTCTTT. It encodes CASSESGVGRGNTEAFF.

The V gene is TRBV4-1, the J gene TRBJ2-7; tentative D call: TRBD2 (6 bases). The CDR3 has 14 amino acids. The V end lost 1 base, the J end lost 2 bases, and 9 bases lay between the germline ends. CDR1 is MGHRA, CDR2 YSYEKL, per germline. Written as DNA, the CDR3 is TGCGCCAGCAGCCAAGTCGGCGGGGCCTACGAGCAGTACTTC. Translated: CASSQVGGAYEQYF.

The chain employs TRBV19 and TRBJ1-2; D call uncertain. V gave up 5 bases and J gave up 8 bases, with 9 bases separating them. The CDR3 is made up of 11 amino acids. The germline V gene has CDR1 LNHDA and CDR2 SQIVND (reference sequence). CDR3: CASSPGMGYTF. DNA of the CDR3: TGTGCCAGTAGTCCCGGGATGGGCTACACCTTC.

The chain combines TRBV29-1 with TRBJ1-2, with D possibly TRBD1 on 5 matching bases. CDR1 and CDR2 from the germline V gene are SQVTM and ANQGSEA. The germline V and J ends were trimmed by 0 bases and 5 bases, with 19 bases remaining between them. The CDR3 has 16 residues. CDR3 sequence (DNA): TGCAGCGTTGAAGAGCCCGGGGGGTCGGCCCGTTATGGCTACACCTTC. Protein: CSVEEPGGSARYGYTF.

The chain has TRBV10-2 and TRBJ1-1; TRBD1 matches at 8 bases. The CDR3 contains 13 residues. Trimming at V came to 0 bases and at J to 12 bases, leaving 6 bases not matched to a gene. CDR1 and CDR2 from the germline V gene are WSHSY and SAAADI. CDR3 sequence: CASSESRDRGTFF. DNA for the CDR3: TGCGCCAGCAGTGAGTCGAGAGACAGGGGAACTTTCTTT.

The chain has TRBV7-6 and TRBJ2-5; D is unresolved. The V gene's germline CDR1 is SGHVS and CDR2 FNYEAQ. The ends were cut back, 3 bases at V and 5 bases at J, with 13 bases in the middle. The CDR3 has 14 amino acids. The CDR3 loop reads CASSLRGPSETQYF. The CDR3 coding sequence is TGTGCCAGCAGCTTGAGAGGTCCCTCGGAGACCCAGTACTTC.

V usage is TRBV13 and J usage is TRBJ2-7; tentatively, D is TRBD1 (6 bases). Germline V gene sequence: CDR1 PRHDT, CDR2 FYEKMQ (reference sequence). Trimming stripped 7 bases from V and 1 base from J, with 14 bases between. The CDR3 has 14 amino acids. The chain's CDR3 is CASTRTDPSYEQYF. Here the CDR3 DNA reads TGTGCCAGCACCCGGACAGATCCTTCCTACGAGCAGTACTTC. The full variable domain, with the rest looked up from reference TRBV13 and TRBJ2-7, is AAGVIQSPRHLIKEKRETATLKCYPIPRHDTVYWYQQGPGQDPQFLISFYEKMQSDKGSIPDRFSAQQFSDYHSELNMSSLELGDSALYFCASTRTDPSYEQYFGPGTRLTVT.

The sample holds a few counts of this clone. The chain joins TRBV27 to TRBJ2-7; 7 nucleotides agree with TRBD1. V shed 5 bases and J 7 bases; nucleotides not matched to a gene: 8. Germline CDR1 is MNHEY and CDR2 is SMNVEV (reference sequence). CDR3 length: 13 residues. In nucleotides, the CDR3 is TGTGCCAGCAGTACGACAGGGCGTAGTGAGCAGTACTTC. This codes for CASSTTGRSEQYF.

The V and J genes are TRBV6-4 and TRBJ1-6, with 9 bases lining up with TRBD1. Germline assignment: CDR1 MRHNA and CDR2 SNTAGT. This CDR3 is 15 amino acids long. V shed 4 bases and J 5 bases; nucleotides not matched to a gene: 3. Written as DNA, the CDR3 is TGTGCCAGCAGTGCCGGGACAGGGAATAATTCACCCCTCCACTTT. Translated: CASSAGTGNNSPLHF.

A few counts support this clone. The chain uses TRBV9 and TRBJ2-5; maybe TRBD1 (6 bases). CDR1 and CDR2 (germline): SGDLS, YYNGEE. The CDR3 has 15 amino acids. V was clipped by 4 bases and J by 1 base, with 14 bases between them. The CDR3 DNA follows: TGTGCCAGCAGCCCACAGGGTACGGTCCAAGAGACCCAGTACTTC. Residues: CASSPQGTVQETQYF. The whole variable domain, filled in from reference TRBV9 and TRBJ2-5, reads DSGVTQTPKHLITATGQRVTLRCSPRSGDLSVYWYQQSLDQGLQFLIQYYNGEERAKGNILERFSAQQFPDLHSELNLSSLELGDSALYFCASSPQGTVQETQYFGPGTRLLVL.

This chain links TRBV6-6 with TRBJ2-3; 8 bases map to TRBD2. CDR3 length equals 16 residues. The V segment lost 5 bases and the J segment 0 bases; nucleotides outside the gene matches: 7. Germline V lookup: CDR1 MNHNY, CDR2 SVGAGI (reference sequence). CDR3 residues: CASSQTSGLSTDTQYF. CDR3 coding DNA: TGTGCCAGCAGTCAAACTAGCGGCCTAAGCACAGATACGCAGTATTTT.

The chain employs TRBV4-1 and TRBJ2-7; 7 bases fit TRBD2. Per the germline V gene, CDR1 is MGHRA and CDR2 is YSYEKL. Germline trimming cut 4 bases from V and 4 bases from J; bases unmatched to any gene: 7. The CDR3 contains 14 residues. The CDR3 DNA follows: TGCGCCAGCAGCCCCCTAGGGGAGGGATACGAGCAGTACTTC. It specifies CASSPLGEGYEQYF.

V gene TRBV19 combines with J gene TRBJ2-2; possibly TRBD1 for D (5 bases). In germline, CDR1 is LNHDA, CDR2 SQIVND (reference sequence). The CDR3 has 12 amino acids. Trimming left V 2 bases short and J 13 bases short, with 11 bases between. This CDR3 reads CASSIPTGPLFF. DNA for the CDR3: TGTGCCAGTAGTATACCCACAGGTCCGCTGTTTTTT.

The chain has TRBV3-1 (or the pseudogene TRBV3-2) and TRBJ2-7, with 9 bases fitting TRBD2. J lost 0 bases, V lost 1 base, and 10 bases had no gene match. Germline CDR1 reads LGHDT; CDR2 reads YNNKEL (reference sequence). The CDR3 covers 18 residues. The CDR3 nucleotides are TGTGCCAGCAGCCAAGGTAATAGCGGGGGCCTGAGCTCCTACGAGCAGTACTTC. Residues: CASSQGNSGGLSSYEQYF.

The chain links TRBV6-5 to TRBJ2-1; 12 nucleotides agree with TRBD2. Germline trimming cut 5 bases from V and 5 bases from J; bases unmatched to any gene: 4. Germline lookup yields CDR1 MNHEY and CDR2 SVGAGI. The CDR3 covers 15 residues. This chain's CDR3 is CASSLRTSGNNEQFF. CDR3 DNA sequence: TGTGCCAGCAGTCTCAGGACTAGCGGGAACAATGAGCAGTTCTTC.

The V call is TRBV19, the J call TRBJ2-7; D is uncertain. The V end lost 3 bases, the J end lost 5 bases, and 20 bases lay between the germline ends. The CDR3 runs to 16 residues. Per the germline V gene, CDR1 is LNHDA and CDR2 is SQIVND (reference sequence). The CDR3 region has the DNA TGTGCCAGTAGTATGCAACAAAGTGAGAGGTACGACGAGCAGTACTTC. This translates into CASSMQQSERYDEQYF. Drawing the rest from reference TRBV19 and TRBJ2-7, the complete variable domain is DGGITQSPKYLFRKEGQNVTLSCEQNLNHDAMYWYRQDPGQGLRLIYYSQIVNDFQKGDIAEGYSVSREKKESFPLTVTSAQKNPTAFYLCASSMQQSERYDEQYFGPGTRLTVT.

The chain employs TRBV18 and TRBJ1-6; tentatively, D is TRBD1 (5 bases). The ends were cut back, 6 bases at V and 6 bases at J, with 12 bases in the middle. In germline, CDR1 is KGHSH, CDR2 LQKENI. The CDR3 extends over 14 amino acids. The CDR3 protein is CASSRTFGNSPLHF. The CDR3 bases are TGTGCCAGCTCGCGGACATTCGGTAATTCACCCCTCCACTTT.

This clone is a singleton in its sample. This chain connects TRBV7-6 to TRBJ2-7; TRBD2 matches 8 bases. Germline-derived CDR1 and CDR2 are SGHVS and FNYEAQ. The V gene end was trimmed by 6 bases and the J gene end by 4 bases; junction bases not matched to a gene: 20. The CDR3 extends over 18 amino acids. CDR3 bases: TGTGCCAGCAGGTTGGAGCCAGCGGGAGACCTCCGGGGATACGAGCAGTACTTC. Translation: CASRLEPAGDLRGYEQYF.

The V call is TRBV4-1, the J call TRBJ2-3; 9 nucleotides line up with TRBD1. V was clipped by 0 bases and J by 4 bases; unmatched bases: 11. The CDR3 sequence is 18 residues long. The V gene's germline CDR1 is MGHRA and CDR2 YSYEKL. CDR3 protein: CASSQDLGQGNVADTQYF. For the CDR3, the DNA is TGCGCCAGCAGCCAAGATCTGGGACAGGGAAATGTGGCAGATACGCAGTATTTT.

The CDR3 loop is CASIGGGRGMAYEQYF. The CDR3 DNA sequence: TGCGCCAGCATCGGGGGTGGCAGGGGGATGGCCTACGAGCAGTACTTC. The gene calls are TRBV10-2 and TRBJ2-7, with D possibly TRBD1 on 7 matching bases. Germline V gene sequence: CDR1 WSHSY, CDR2 SAAADI. V gave up 7 bases and J gave up 2 bases, with 21 bases separating them. The CDR3 contains 16 residues.

J is TRBJ1-2 and V is TRBV18; D may be TRBD1 (6 bases). Trimming took off 5 bases at V and 1 base at J, with 8 bases between the two ends. The CDR3 loop spans 13 amino acids. Germline loops: CDR1 KGHSH, CDR2 LQKENI. The chain's CDR3 is CASSGQNNYGYTF. The DNA for the CDR3 is TGTGCCAGCTCAGGACAGAATAACTATGGCTACACCTTC. The full variable domain, in which reference TRBV18 and TRBJ1-2 provide the parts outside the CDR3, is NAGVMQNPRHLVRRRGQEARLRCSPMKGHSHVYWYRQLPEEGLKFMVYLQKENIIDESGMPKERFSAEFPKEGPSILRIQQVVRGDSAAYFCASSGQNNYGYTFGSGTRLTVV.

V usage is TRBV5-6 and J usage is TRBJ1-2; no reliable D call. V was clipped by 5 bases and J by 8 bases, with 10 bases between them. Germline V gives CDR1 SGHDT, CDR2 YYEEEE. The CDR3 sequence is 11 residues long. CDR3 bases: TGTGCCAGCAGTCAAGCTTGGGGCTACACCTTC. Its translation is CASSQAWGYTF.

The V gene is TRBV4-2, the J gene TRBJ2-7; no reliable D call. Germline values: CDR1 LGHNA, CDR2 YNFKEQ. V shed 4 bases and J shed 0 bases, with 13 bases lying between them. This CDR3 comprises 15 residues. Written as DNA, the CDR3 is TGTGCCAGCAGCCCCGCCCCTGACACCTCCTACGAGCAGTACTTC. This codes for CASSPAPDTSYEQYF.

Ten or more counts support this clone. This chain links TRBV11-2 with TRBJ1-3, with a possible D match to TRBD1 (5 bases). The germline V and J ends were trimmed by 6 bases and 3 bases, with 15 bases remaining between them. The germline CDR1 and CDR2 sequences are SGHAT and FQNNGV. The CDR3 is 15 amino acids. The CDR3 protein is CASRLSRVDGNTIYF. CDR3 in DNA: TGTGCCAGCAGATTGAGCAGGGTTGATGGAAACACCATATATTTT.

The V and J genes are TRBV3-1 (or the pseudogene TRBV3-2) and TRBJ2-7; the D gene is possibly TRBD1 (6 bases). Trimming took 5 bases from V and 1 from J, leaving 18 bases between them. There are 16 residues in the CDR3. Looked up from germline, CDR1 is LGHDT and CDR2 is YNNKEL (reference sequence). CDR3 in DNA: TGTGCCAGCAGCGCGCGCCCCGGGACAAGTTCCTACGAGCAGTACTTC. Translating gives CASSARPGTSSYEQYF.

The chain carries TRBV4-1 and TRBJ2-4, with TRBD1 matching 8 bases. The CDR3 spans 19 residues. The J segment lost 5 bases and the V segment lost 0 bases, leaving 15 bases of the junction unmatched. CDR1 is MGHRA and CDR2 is YSYEKL in the germline V gene. CDR3 loop: CASSQDEGLLGQGQNIQYF. The CDR3 DNA reads as TGCGCCAGCAGCCAAGATGAAGGTTTATTAGGACAGGGCCAAAACATTCAGTACTTC.